This entry lists 19 T cell receptor beta chains sequenced from one sample in a study of T cells in Graves' hyperthyroidism and ophthalmopathy. RNA transcripts were the template for amplifying TCR beta CDR3 regions. A set of HTBI primers served as the primers for a first-round RT-PCR of the TCR CDR3. TCRdb independently ran MiXCR on the multiplex PCR reads; one entry per CDR3 protein. This sample yields roughly 580,000 distinct CDR3 sequences, of which 11% to 15% are seen a single time; 5.8% belongs to the top ten. Material: blood. Source of these receptors: a woman aged 25 to 39 with Graves' hyperthyroidism that later progressed to Graves' ophthalmopathy.

The genes are TRBV6-2 or TRBV6-3 and TRBJ2-3, with no clear D. There are 16 residues in the CDR3. Trimming left V 5 bases short and J 5 bases short, with 20 bases between. Per the germline V gene, CDR1 is MNHEY and CDR2 is SVGEGT. Here the CDR3 reads CASSTLATTSRDTQYF. The CDR3 coding sequence is TGTGCCAGCAGTACCTTAGCAACTACTTCGAGAGATACGCAGTATTTT.

There are many counts of this clonotype. This rearrangement joins TRBV24-1 to TRBJ1-1; maybe TRBD1 (5 bases). V lost 5 bases and J lost 5, with 11 bases in between. Germline V gene lookup returns CDR1 KGHDR and CDR2 SFDVKD. CDR3 size: 13 residues. The CDR3 nucleotides read TGTGCCACCAGTGTGCGGGGGGGAACTGAAGCTTTCTTT. It codes for CATSVRGGTEAFF.

This chain joins TRBV20-1 and TRBJ2-5; the D gene is possibly TRBD1 (7 bases). The germline gives CDR1 DFQATT, CDR2 SNEGSKA (reference sequence). V shed 1 base and J shed 1 base, with 13 bases lying between them. The CDR3 contains 15 residues. CDR3 loop: CSARGQGGFQETQYF. The CDR3 coding sequence is TGCAGTGCTAGAGGGCAGGGGGGATTCCAAGAGACCCAGTACTTC.

The V gene is TRBV19, the J gene TRBJ2-2, with 11 bases that match TRBD2. The germline gives CDR1 LNHDA, CDR2 SQIVND (reference sequence). The CDR3 covers 15 residues. V lost 3 bases, J lost 6 bases, and 3 bases stayed unmatched. CDR3 in amino acids: CASSITSGSSGELFF. CDR3 DNA sequence: TGTGCCAGTAGTATCACTAGCGGGAGTTCCGGGGAGCTGTTTTTT.

This clonotype was seen repeatedly, ten times or more. This chain joins TRBV20-1 and TRBJ2-1; 11 bases match TRBD2. The V gene end was trimmed by 7 bases and the J gene end by 3 bases; junction bases not matched to a gene: 5. CDR1 and CDR2 from the germline V gene are DFQATT and SNEGSKA (reference sequence). The CDR3 loop spans 14 amino acids. The CDR3 coding sequence is TGCAGTGTAGTAGCGGGAGGGCTCTACAATGAGCAGTTCTTC. It yields the protein CSVVAGGLYNEQFF.

This clonotype was found many times. The rearrangement uses TRBV20-1 and TRBJ1-4, with a tentative D call TRBD1 (6 bases). The CDR3 contains 14 residues. Germline-derived CDR1 and CDR2 are DFQATT and SNEGSKA (reference sequence). Between the trimmed V and J ends, which lost 6 bases and 4 bases, there was a span of 15 bases. This CDR3 reads CSANKDSINEKLFF. DNA of the CDR3: TGCAGTGCCAATAAGGACAGTATTAATGAAAAACTGTTTTTT.

Points on this clonotype: Just one base apart from a much larger clone, this may be a read error. The V gene is TRBV7-9, the J gene TRBJ2-5; TRBD1 is a possible D gene (6 bases). Germline V gene sequence: CDR1 SEHNR, CDR2 FQNEAQ (reference sequence). This CDR3 is built from 12 residues. The CDR3 spells CASSFDRSGHDF. CDR3 nucleotides: TGTGCCAGCAGCTTCGATCGGTCGGGACACGACTTC.

The CDR3 region has the DNA TGTGCCAGCAGCACAAGCGGGAACTCCTACAATGAGCAGTTCTTC. Its translation: CASSTSGNSYNEQFF. The genes are TRBV7-3 and TRBJ2-1; TRBD2 matches at 7 bases. V was pared by 5 bases and J by 0 bases, with 4 bases of the junction left unmatched. The CDR3 covers 15 residues. CDR1 is SGHTA and CDR2 is FQGTGA in the germline V gene.

This clonotype was detected ten times or more. V is TRBV19 and J is TRBJ2-5; D not resolved. The V end was cut by 4 bases, the J end by 1 base, with 10 bases between. The CDR3 extends over 14 amino acids. Germline loops: CDR1 LNHDA, CDR2 SQIVND (reference sequence). CDR3 in DNA: TGTGCCAGTAGTAATAGACAATCCCAAGAGACCCAGTACTTC. Residues: CASSNRQSQETQYF.

This clonotype was counted between two and nine times. The gene calls are TRBV7-9 and TRBJ1-2; 11 positions match TRBD1. There are 16 residues in the CDR3. The germline V gene encodes CDR1 SEHNR and CDR2 FQNEAQ (reference sequence). V was clipped by 5 bases and J by 6 bases; unmatched bases: 11. The CDR3 is CASSRGQGVNRDGYTF. The CDR3 DNA reads as TGTGCCAGCAGCAGGGGACAGGGGGTTAACAGGGATGGCTACACCTTC.

There are many counts of this clonotype. This chain links TRBV6-1 with TRBJ2-7, with D tentatively TRBD1 (6 bases). Germline CDR1 is MNHNS and CDR2 is SASEGT. The CDR3 sequence is 14 residues long. Trimming took off 10 bases at V and 4 bases at J, with 20 bases between the two ends. Written as DNA, the CDR3 is TGTGCCACCAGGGGAGACCAAGCGAGGTACGAGCAGTACTTC. It encodes CATRGDQARYEQYF.

This sequence joins TRBV29-1 and TRBJ2-2, with TRBD1 as a possible D gene (5 bases). CDR1 and CDR2 (germline): SQVTM, ANQGSEA. The CDR3 is 14 residues long. V was shortened by 2 bases and J by 6 bases, with 13 bases between the two germline ends. CDR3 nucleotide sequence: TGCAGCGTTGAAATTCAGGGATGGGCCGGGGAGCTGTTTTTT. Protein product: CSVEIQGWAGELFF.

This clonotype has at least ten counts. This chain uses TRBV2 with TRBJ1-1; possibly TRBD1 for D (5 bases). Trimming took 7 bases from V and 5 from J, leaving 14 bases between them. The length of the CDR3 is 13 residues. Germline CDR1 reads SNHLY; CDR2 reads FYNNEI. The CDR3 spells CASIGGADTEAFF. The CDR3 nucleotides read TGTGCCAGCATCGGCGGGGCTGATACTGAAGCTTTCTTT.

Many counts were recorded for this clonotype. The chain couples TRBV12-3 or TRBV12-4 to TRBJ2-7; the match to TRBD1 covers 8 bases. The trim removed 6 bases at V and 6 bases at J, leaving 4 bases unmatched. The CDR3 totals 12 residues. The DNA for the CDR3 is TGTGCCAGCAGAACCACAGGGGGCGAGCAGTACTTC. Translating it yields CASRTTGGEQYF.

A word on this clonotype: Possible read error: a much larger clone is one base away. The chain uses TRBV7-7 and TRBJ2-1; a possible D gene is TRBD2 (5 bases). The germline CDR1 and CDR2 sequences are SSHAT and FNYEAQ (reference sequence). The CDR3 covers 14 residues. The CDR3 DNA reads as TGTGCTAGCAGCTTAGACGGGAACTACAATGAGCAGTGCTTC. It encodes CASSLDGNYNEQCF.

Turning to this clonotype: This sequence may be a read error, since a much larger clone differs from it by one base. The V and J genes are TRBV28 and TRBJ2-7; a possible D gene is TRBD2 (6 bases). Germline loops: CDR1 MDHEN, CDR2 SYDVKM. The CDR3 length is 14 residues. CDR3 sequence reads: CDSRELDPYYEQYF. In nucleotides, the CDR3 is TGTGACAGCCGGGAGCTGGACCCCTACTACGAGCAGTACTTC.

This clonotype was seen at least ten times. The chain couples TRBV12-3 or TRBV12-4 to TRBJ2-7, with D perhaps matching TRBD1 (6 bases). This CDR3 is 13 amino acids long. Trimming shortened V by 6 bases and J by 4 bases, and 13 bases separated the two germline ends. Here the CDR3 DNA reads TGTGCCAGCAGCCCGACAGGACCATACGAGCAGTACTTC. It translates to CASSPTGPYEQYF.

This CDR3 reads CASSPYLGPSSYEQYF. In DNA form, the CDR3 reads TGTGCCAGCAGTCCTTACCTGGGACCTAGCTCCTACGAGCAGTACTTC. This chain connects TRBV6-1 to TRBJ2-7; either TRBD1 or TRBD2 may supply D (5 bases each). This CDR3 is built from 16 residues. Trimming left V 5 bases short and J 0 bases short, with 17 bases between. CDR1 is MNHNS and CDR2 is SASEGT in the germline V gene.

This rearrangement joins TRBV24-1 to TRBJ2-2, with D possibly matching TRBD2 (5 bases). Germline CDR1 KGHDR, CDR2 SFDVKD. The V gene lost 1 base and the J gene lost 7 bases, with 15 bases spanning the gap. CDR3 length: 16 amino acids. Here the CDR3 reads CATSDLMPTEGGELFF. The CDR3 coding sequence is TGTGCCACCAGTGATTTAATGCCTACTGAGGGCGGGGAGCTGTTTTTT.